The 4 T cell receptor beta chains below all came from one sample that was sequenced in a study of T cells in localized non-small cell lung cancer (TCRdb year 2020). Libraries were built with the immunoSEQ multiplex PCR assay. TCRdb obtained this table from immuneACCESS and retained in-frame rearrangements with V and J assigned. These tables miss some clones; where compared with another copy, unresolved V genes account for less than half of the shortfall, and the remainder is unexplained. This sample lists 15,000 to 20,000 clones; 83% were detected once. Around 4% of the sample is taken by the ten largest. The material was peripheral blood, obtained before any cancer treatment. These receptors originate from a man aged 35-75 years with stage I lung adenocarcinoma.

V and J are TRBV18 and TRBJ1-1, with a possible D match to TRBD1 (5 bases). CDR1 is KGHSH, CDR2 LQKENI, per germline. This CDR3 contains 14 residues. V gave up 4 bases and J gave up 3 bases, with 12 bases separating them. DNA for the CDR3: TGTGCCAGCTCACTTGGGGGGAGAGACACTGAAGCTTTCTTT. Translation: CASSLGGRDTEAFF.

The rearrangement joins TRBV2 to TRBJ2-5; the match to TRBD1 covers 8 bases. The germline gives CDR1 SNHLY, CDR2 FYNNEI. This CDR3 region has 14 residues. V lost 5 bases and J lost 4; bases outside the gene matches: 6. CDR3 protein: CASSRTGWRETQYF. The CDR3 DNA sequence: TGTGCCAGCAGTAGGACAGGGTGGCGAGAGACCCAGTACTTC.

The chain carries TRBV6-6 and TRBJ1-1; 7 bases match TRBD1. Germline CDR1 is MNHNY and CDR2 is SVGAGI (reference sequence). The ends lost 4 bases at V and 6 bases at J; junction bases unmatched: 8. The CDR3 covers 14 residues. As DNA, the CDR3 is TGTGCCAGCAGTTCGCCAGGGGGTCGGGCTGAAGCTTTCTTT. This gives the protein CASSSPGGRAEAFF.

The genes are TRBV28 and TRBJ2-7; weak D call: TRBD2 (5 bases). CDR1 is MDHEN, CDR2 SYDVKM, per germline. Trimming shortened V by 4 bases and J by 1 base, and 11 bases separated the two germline ends. The CDR3 is made up of 14 amino acids. The chain's CDR3 is CASSSPAVSYEQYF. CDR3 coding DNA: TGTGCCAGCAGTTCCCCAGCGGTATCCTACGAGCAGTACTTC.